Presented here are 28 T cell receptor beta chains from one specimen sequenced in a study of cytomegalovirus exposure and HLA in healthy donors. It was with 60 Vbeta and 13 Jbeta primers that the PCR ran. Assay: immunoSEQ multiplex PCR; the TCRdb copy retains only in-frame clones and omits some. Altogether 130,000 or so clones are present, around 76% being singletons, with the ten largest covering under 8.5%. The sample comprised PBMCs. The source of these receptors is a male donor in good health and CMV-seronegative.

This sequence joins TRBV6-5 and TRBJ2-3; D gene unclear. The germline CDR1 and CDR2 sequences are MNHEY and SVGAGI. Trimming shortened V by 0 bases and J by 3 bases, and 7 bases separated the two germline ends. The CDR3 has 14 residues. CDR3 in DNA: TGTGCCAGCAGTTACTCCCAGGTTACAGATACGCAGTATTTT. This encodes CASSYSQVTDTQYF.

This sequence joins TRBV19 and TRBJ2-1; 9 nucleotides match TRBD1. Germline values: CDR1 LNHDA, CDR2 SQIVND (reference sequence). This CDR3 contains 13 residues. The V gene end was trimmed by 11 bases and the J gene end by 7 bases; junction bases not matched to a gene: 9. The CDR3 protein is CAAGTGFRNEQFF. As DNA, the CDR3 is TGTGCCGCCGGGACAGGGTTTCGGAATGAGCAGTTCTTC. The full variable domain, rest sourced from reference TRBV19 and TRBJ2-1, is DGGITQSPKYLFRKEGQNVTLSCEQNLNHDAMYWYRQDPGQGLRLIYYSQIVNDFQKGDIAEGYSVSREKKESFPLTVTSAQKNPTAFYLCAAGTGFRNEQFFGPGTRLTVL.

This rearrangement joins TRBV7-9 to TRBJ2-2, with 7 bases fitting TRBD1. The trim removed 5 bases at V and 4 bases at J, leaving 7 bases unmatched. The germline gives CDR1 SEHNR, CDR2 FQNEAQ (reference sequence). The CDR3 is 15 residues long. In DNA form, the CDR3 reads TGTGCCAGCAGCCCAGTGACAGGGTTCACCGGGGAGCTGTTTTTT. This sequence encodes CASSPVTGFTGELFF. The full variable domain, rest sourced from reference TRBV7-9 and TRBJ2-2, is DTGVSQNPRHKITKRGQNVTFRCDPISEHNRLYWYRQTLGQGPEFLTYFQNEAQLEKSRLLSDRFSAERPKGSFSTLEIQRTEQGDSAMYLCASSPVTGFTGELFFGEGSRLTVL.

A note on this clone: A junction end diverges from the germline sequence, so it may reflect a read error. The genes are TRBV30 and TRBJ2-7; the match to TRBD1 covers 9 bases. The CDR3 spans 11 residues. Germline V gene lookup returns CDR1 GTSNPN and CDR2 SVGIG (reference sequence). The CDR3 sequence: CAWEDRGEPYF. CDR3 DNA sequence: TGTGCCTGGGAGGACAGGGGAGAGCCGTACTTC.

This clone was observed a few times. This chain connects TRBV9 to TRBJ2-5, with 14 nucleotides matching TRBD2. The CDR3 loop spans 16 amino acids. J lost 5 bases, V lost 4 bases, and 7 bases had no gene match. Per the germline V gene, CDR1 is SGDLS and CDR2 is YYNGEE. The CDR3 loop is CASSPPRTSGRETQYF. The CDR3 coding sequence is TGTGCCAGCAGCCCCCCCCGGACTAGCGGGAGGGAGACCCAGTACTTC.

The chain has TRBV9 and TRBJ2-1; 10 bases match TRBD2. Per germline, CDR1 SGDLS and CDR2 YYNGEE. The V gene end was trimmed by 0 bases and the J gene end by 4 bases; junction bases not matched to a gene: 10. The CDR3 is 18 residues long. Written as DNA, the CDR3 is TGTGCCAGCAGCGTAGCAGGTAGCGGGAGGAGGGCTTACAATGAGCAGTTCTTC. Translated: CASSVAGSGRRAYNEQFF.

The V and J genes are TRBV18 and TRBJ1-1; 8 bases map to TRBD1. The germline V gene has CDR1 KGHSH and CDR2 LQKENI. This CDR3 region has 14 residues. J was trimmed by 11 bases and V by 6 bases; bases with no gene match: 14. The CDR3: CASSPSGGKSHAFF. The CDR3 region has the DNA TGTGCCAGCTCTCCCTCAGGGGGCAAATCTCATGCTTTCTTT.

This clone was seen once. The rearrangement joins TRBV27 to TRBJ1-4, with a tentative D call TRBD1 (5 bases). The CDR3 extends over 14 amino acids. Trimming left V 5 bases short and J 8 bases short, with 15 bases between. Germline lookup yields CDR1 MNHEY and CDR2 SMNVEV (reference sequence). The chain's CDR3 is CASSPGVGVEKLFF. In DNA, the CDR3 is TGTGCCAGCAGTCCGGGGGTGGGGGTAGAAAAACTGTTTTTT.

This chain uses TRBV27 with TRBJ2-2, with 10 bases matching TRBD2. J lost 4 bases, V lost 2 bases, and 4 bases had no gene match. The length of the CDR3 is 16 residues. CDR1 and CDR2 from the germline V gene are MNHEY and SMNVEV (reference sequence). The CDR3: CASSLLAGVATGELFF. The CDR3 DNA follows: TGTGCCAGCAGTTTACTAGCGGGGGTGGCCACCGGGGAGCTGTTTTTT.

The V call is TRBV5-4, the J call TRBJ2-3; unclear D gene. The V end was cut by 0 bases, the J end by 6 bases, with 11 bases between. The CDR3 extends over 14 amino acids. CDR1 and CDR2 (germline): SGHNT, YYREEE (reference sequence). DNA for the CDR3: TGTGCCAGCAGCTTGGAACAGTCCGGCGATACGCAGTATTTT. It encodes CASSLEQSGDTQYF.

The genes are TRBV4-2 and TRBJ1-2, with D possibly TRBD1 on 6 matching bases. Per germline, CDR1 LGHNA and CDR2 YNFKEQ. The V end was cut by 2 bases, the J end by 4 bases, with 26 bases between. This CDR3 is 19 amino acids long. DNA of the CDR3: TGTGCCAGCAGCCAAAATTCGGGCGGCAGGGGAATGGGATTCTATGGCTACACCTTC. Amino acid sequence: CASSQNSGGRGMGFYGYTF.

J is TRBJ1-4 and V is TRBV5-1, with 9 bases that match TRBD1. Unmatched junction bases numbered 8, after V lost 6 bases and J lost 2 bases. CDR1 and CDR2 from the germline V gene are SGHRS and YFSETQ. The CDR3 loop spans 16 amino acids. The CDR3 DNA sequence: TGCGCCAGCACCCACACCGGACAGGGGACTAATGAAAAACTGTTTTTT. Amino acid sequence: CASTHTGQGTNEKLFF. The complete variable domain, with remaining parts taken from reference TRBV5-1 and TRBJ1-4, reads KAGVTQTPRYLIKTRGQQVTLSCSPISGHRSVSWYQQTPGQGLQFLFEYFSETQRNKGNFPGRFSGRQFSNSRSEMNVSTLELGDSALYLCASTHTGQGTNEKLFFGSGTQLSVL.

The V and J genes are TRBV6-5 and TRBJ1-5; 9 nucleotides line up with TRBD1. Germline CDR1 and CDR2: MNHEY and SVGAGI. J gave up 4 bases and V 5 bases, and 6 bases lay outside the gene matches. There are 15 residues in the CDR3. CDR3 DNA sequence: TGTGCCAGCAGTACCTCGGGACAGGGAAATCAGCCCCAGCATTTT. This gives the protein CASSTSGQGNQPQHF.

The chain links TRBV19 to TRBJ2-7, with 9 bases aligning to TRBD1. The CDR3 consists of 13 residues. Germline CDR1 reads LNHDA; CDR2 reads SQIVND (reference sequence). The J segment lost 4 bases and the V segment lost 6 bases, leaving 4 bases of the junction unmatched. In DNA, the CDR3 is TGTGCCAGTAGCTGGACAGGGGAATACGAGCAGTACTTC. It yields the protein CASSWTGEYEQYF.

The chain carries TRBV11-3 and TRBJ1-1; D perhaps matches TRBD1 (6 bases). The ends were cut back, 1 base at V and 0 bases at J, with 6 bases in the middle. CDR3 length equals 14 residues. Germline assignment: CDR1 SGHNT and CDR2 YENEEA. The CDR3: CASSLGGLNTEAFF. In DNA, the CDR3 is TGTGCCAGCAGCTTAGGGGGGCTGAACACTGAAGCTTTCTTT.

V and J are TRBV7-3 and TRBJ2-7, with 7 bases that match TRBD1. Germline V gene lookup returns CDR1 SGHTA and CDR2 FQGTGA. The length of the CDR3 is 17 residues. V trimming: 1 base; J trimming: 0 bases; junction bases outside the gene matches: 9. The CDR3 bases are TGTGCCAGCAGCTTAATCCGACAGGGCCCGAGCTCCTACGAGCAGTACTTC. Translated: CASSLIRQGPSSYEQYF.

The chain employs TRBV18 and TRBJ2-7, with D perhaps matching TRBD2 (6 bases). CDR1 and CDR2 from the germline V gene are KGHSH and LQKENI. Trimming removed 3 bases from V and 0 bases from J, with 12 bases in between. The CDR3 runs 15 residues. The CDR3 DNA reads TGTGCCAGCTCACCGGGGACTTCAAGCTCCTACGAGCAGTACTTC. Protein: CASSPGTSSSYEQYF.

The chain employs TRBV5-1 and TRBJ2-1; 10 bases align to TRBD1. V trimming: 7 bases; J trimming: 7 bases; junction bases outside the gene matches: 11. The CDR3 totals 15 residues. Germline V CDR1 and CDR2: SGHRS, YFSETQ. This CDR3 is CASGQTGGLWNEQFF. CDR3 in DNA: TGCGCCAGCGGGCAGACAGGGGGCCTTTGGAATGAGCAGTTCTTC.

The rearrangement uses TRBV6-5 and TRBJ1-5; 7 bases align to TRBD1. Per germline, CDR1 MNHEY and CDR2 SVGAGI. The length of the CDR3 is 12 residues. With 8 bases clipped from V and 5 bases from J, the junction kept 3 bases outside the gene matches. The CDR3 loop is CASGTGDQPQHF. In DNA form, the CDR3 reads TGTGCCAGCGGAACAGGGGATCAGCCCCAGCATTTT.

The J gene is TRBJ1-4, the V gene TRBV13, with a possible D match to TRBD1 (5 bases). The CDR3 length is 13 residues. Trimming left V 5 bases short and J 8 bases short, with 12 bases between. Germline CDR1 and CDR2: PRHDT and FYEKMQ (reference sequence). The CDR3 sequence: CASSPVGREKLFF. CDR3 DNA: TGTGCCAGCAGCCCCGTGGGGCGGGAAAAACTGTTTTTT.

About this clone: Other DNA variants within this sample encode the same CDR3. The rearrangement links TRBV7-9 to TRBJ1-5; D possibly corresponds to TRBD1 (6 bases). V was trimmed by 4 bases and J by 10 bases, leaving 14 bases between them. CDR1 SEHNR and CDR2 FQNEAQ come from the germline V gene (reference sequence). The CDR3 covers 13 residues. CDR3 sequence (DNA): TGTGCCAGCAGCTCCCCGGGACAAGTTCCCCAGCATTTT. This translates into CASSSPGQVPQHF.

This chain joins TRBV28 and TRBJ2-4; TRBD2 is a possible D gene (6 bases). The CDR3 is made up of 14 amino acids. CDR1 and CDR2 (germline): MDHEN, SYDVKM. The V end lost 1 base, the J end lost 5 bases, and 9 bases lay between the germline ends. The CDR3 DNA follows: TGTGCCAGCAGTTTATTTTCGGGGGAAAACATTCAGTACTTC. Protein: CASSLFSGENIQYF.

This sequence joins TRBV11-3 and TRBJ1-6; the D gene is possibly TRBD1 (5 bases). The germline CDR1 and CDR2 sequences are SGHNT and YENEEA. The CDR3 loop spans 18 amino acids. V gave up 0 bases and J gave up 7 bases, with 19 bases separating them. This chain's CDR3 is CASSLDGGRGVENSPLHF. As DNA, the CDR3 is TGTGCCAGCAGCTTAGATGGCGGGAGGGGAGTTGAAAATTCACCCCTCCACTTT.

The genes are TRBV19 and TRBJ1-4; no reliable D call. Germline V gene data show CDR1 as LNHDA and CDR2 as SQIVND (reference sequence). This CDR3 region has 15 residues. V lost 1 base to trimming and J lost 0 bases, with 6 bases between them. CDR3 nucleotides: TGTGCCAGTAGTATAGGAGTTACAACTAATGAAAAACTGTTTTTT. This codes for CASSIGVTTNEKLFF.

This chain connects TRBV28 to TRBJ2-2, with 9 bases matching TRBD1. This CDR3 contains 16 residues. Losses at the gene ends were 8 bases for V and 0 bases for J; bases not matched to a gene: 7. The germline V gene encodes CDR1 MDHEN and CDR2 SYDVKM. For the CDR3, the DNA is TGTGCCAGCTCGGGACAGGGCTTCGCGAACACCGGGGAGCTGTTTTTT. It is translated as CASSGQGFANTGELFF.

The chain uses TRBV5-4 and TRBJ2-1; a weak D match, TRBD2 (6 bases). From germline, CDR1 is SGHNT and CDR2 YYREEE (reference sequence). CDR3 length: 15 amino acids. The ends were cut back, 4 bases at V and 0 bases at J, with 11 bases in the middle. For the CDR3, the DNA is TGTGCCAGCAGCGGAGGGTCTGGCTCCTACAATGAGCAGTTCTTC. Translated, it gives CASSGGSGSYNEQFF.

The V gene is TRBV19, the J gene TRBJ2-6; D gene ambiguous. Trimming stripped 0 bases from V and 0 bases from J, with 3 bases between. There are 15 residues in the CDR3. Germline CDR1 is LNHDA and CDR2 is SQIVND (reference sequence). The CDR3 nucleotides read TGTGCCAGTAGTATAGACCTCTCTGGGGCCAACGTCCTGACTTTC. It codes for CASSIDLSGANVLTF.

The chain has TRBV6-5 and TRBJ1-1; TRBD1 agrees at 10 bases. This CDR3 region has 15 residues. Trimming cost V 5 bases and J 5 bases; bases outside gene matches: 8. CDR1 MNHEY and CDR2 SVGAGI come from the germline V gene. The CDR3 nucleotides read TGTGCCAGCAGTATAGACAGGGGGCATGGGACTGAAGCTTTCTTT. Encoded protein: CASSIDRGHGTEAFF.